Listed below are T cell receptor beta chains from one sample, sequenced in a study of blood T cells in healthy people across ages. TCRdb called the 5' RACE reads again in MiXCR, with one record for every CDR3 protein. This sample has some 560,000 distinct CDR3 sequences, with about 29% found just once. These data also featured in a second study, about T cells of mothers and their children.

The sequencing input was blood. These receptors were obtained from a boy between 2 and 10 years old in good health. Both conserved end residues are part of each CDR3. The D gene is left open where the match is weak. Clone size is shown for a subset of rows, as once, few, many or a class of expanded clone.

d_call	v_call	j_call	clone_size	cdr3_nt	cdr3_aa
-	TRBV3-1	TRBJ2-5	-	TGTGCCAGCAGCCAAGGGACAACCAAAGAGACCCAGTACTTC	CASSQGTTKETQYF
-	TRBV29-1	TRBJ2-2	-	TGCAGCGTTGAGAGGGGCACCGGGGAGCTGTTTTTT	CSVERGTGELFF
-	TRBV25-1	TRBJ2-1	few	TGTGCCAGCAGTGAATATAATCCCGGGAGCCGAGTCTACAATGAGCAGTTCTTC	CASSEYNPGSRVYNEQFF
TRBD1	TRBV7-9	TRBJ1-2	-	TGTGCCAGTAGCCCCAGGGGGCGCGGTGGCTACACCTTC	CASSPRGRGGYTF
-	TRBV19	TRBJ2-5	-	TGTGCCAGTAGTAAAACAGGGTCCACGAAAGCCGCCCAAGAGACCCAGTACTTC	CASSKTGSTKAAQETQYF
-	TRBV5-4	TRBJ2-1	-	TGTGCCAGCAGCACCGGGGGAAGCTCCTACAATGAGCAGTTCTTC	CASSTGGSSYNEQFF
-	TRBV29-1	TRBJ2-7	few	TGCAGCGCTATAGAGTACGAGCAGTACTTC	CSAIEYEQYF
-	TRBV12-3/TRBV12-4	TRBJ2-5	-	TGTGCCAGCAGTTTCCTGGGACGCAGCCAAGAGACCCAGCACTTC	CASSFLGRSQETQHF
-	TRBV6-1	TRBJ1-5	-	TGTGCCAGCAGGCAGGCGTGGAATCAGCCCCAGCATTTT	CASRQAWNQPQHF
-	TRBV6-6	TRBJ2-7	-	TGTGCCAGCAGTTCACGGTCAACCTACGAGCAGTACTTC	CASSSRSTYEQYF
-	TRBV5-1	TRBJ2-7	few	TGCGCCAGCAGCTTGGCAGGGGGGAACTACGAGCAGTACTTC	CASSLAGGNYEQYF
-	TRBV27	TRBJ2-7	many	TGTGCCAGCAGTCGGACAGTTTCCTACGAGCAGTACTTC	CASSRTVSYEQYF
-	TRBV3-1	TRBJ2-2	few	TGTGCCAGCAGCGGAGGACTGGCGGGGCAAAACACCGGGGAGCTGTTTTTT	CASSGGLAGQNTGELFF
-	TRBV25-1	TRBJ2-3	few	TGTGCCAGCAGTGAACTAGCGAGAGACGCGGCAACAGATACGCAGTATTTT	CASSELARDAATDTQYF
-	TRBV10-3	TRBJ2-1	many	TGTGCCATCATGGAGCGTAATGAGCAGTTCTTC	CAIMERNEQFF
-	TRBV5-5	TRBJ2-7	-	TGTGCCAGCAGCTTGGACTTGCGAGGCGGCGAGCAGTACTTC	CASSLDLRGGEQYF
-	TRBV12-3/TRBV12-4	TRBJ2-7	-	TGTGCCAGCAGTCAACAGGGAACCTACGAGCAGTACTTC	CASSQQGTYEQYF
-	TRBV3-1	TRBJ2-5	-	TGTGCCAGCAGCCCCTCCCGACAGCCGGAGACCCAGTACTTC	CASSPSRQPETQYF
TRBD2	TRBV18	TRBJ2-5	-	TGTGCCAGCTCACCGGGGCTAGCGGGGAAAGAGACCCAGTACTTC	CASSPGLAGKETQYF
TRBD1	TRBV6-1	TRBJ1-2	few	TGTGCCAGCAGTGAAAGAGGAGGAGGCAGGGGGGACTATGGCTACACCTTC	CASSERGGGRGDYGYTF
-	TRBV29-1	TRBJ1-1	many	TGCAGCGTTGCTGAAGCTTTCTTT	CSVAEAFF
TRBD1	TRBV7-9	TRBJ2-5	-	TGTGCCAGCAGCTTCGGGACAGGGGGCAGGGAAGAGACCCAGTACTTC	CASSFGTGGREETQYF
-	TRBV5-1	TRBJ2-7	-	TGCGCCAGCAGCTTGGAGCTGGGTCGGGACGAGCAGTACTTC	CASSLELGRDEQYF
-	TRBV6-1	TRBJ1-5	few	TGTGCCAGCAGTCGACAGGATAGCAATCAGCCCCAGCATTTT	CASSRQDSNQPQHF
-	TRBV11-2	TRBJ1-1	many	TGTGCCAGCAGCGTAGGTCCTGAAGCTTTCTTT	CASSVGPEAFF
-	TRBV20-1	TRBJ2-3	few	TGCAGTGCTAGTCCCTCAACTACACTTCAGGCAGATACGCAGTATTTT	CSASPSTTLQADTQYF
-	TRBV18	TRBJ2-7	-	TGTGCCAGCTCACTCGGGTCCTTCTACGAGCAGTACTTC	CASSLGSFYEQYF
-	TRBV7-2	TRBJ2-3	-	TGTGCCATCTACCAGAAAGGCACAGATACGCAGTATTTT	CAIYQKGTDTQYF
-	TRBV6-1	TRBJ1-2	few	TGTGCCAGCAGTGAAGCGTGGCGGGGACGACCTAACTATGGCTACACCTTC	CASSEAWRGRPNYGYTF
-	TRBV7-2	TRBJ1-6	few	TGTGCCAGCAGCGATAAAGGGTTAGCCAATTCACCCCTCCACTTT	CASSDKGLANSPLHF
-	TRBV6-6	TRBJ2-3	-	TGTGCCAGTTCGGGGGACACAGATACGCAGTATTTT	CASSGDTDTQYF
TRBD2	TRBV24-1	TRBJ2-1	-	TGTGCCACCAGTGATCCCACTAGCGGGAGTCCTGGCGGTGAGCAGTTCTTC	CATSDPTSGSPGGEQFF
TRBD2	TRBV7-9	TRBJ2-2	few	TGTGCCAGCAGCCGTGGACTAGCGGGAGACCCCGGGGAGCTGTTTTTT	CASSRGLAGDPGELFF
TRBD2	TRBV20-1	TRBJ2-7	few	TGCAGTGTAGTGACTAGCGGCACCTACGAGCAGTACTTC	CSVVTSGTYEQYF
-	TRBV21-1	TRBJ2-3	-	TGTGCCAGCAGCAAAAGCAGCCCCACAGATACGCAGTATTTT	CASSKSSPTDTQYF
TRBD2	TRBV10-2	TRBJ2-5	-	TGCGCCAGCAGACTAGCGGGAGGGCAGGGGGAGACCCAGTACTTC	CASRLAGGQGETQYF
TRBD2	TRBV20-1	TRBJ2-5	-	TGCAGTGCAACTAGCGAACAAGAGGCCCAGTACTTC	CSATSEQEAQYF
-	TRBV5-1	TRBJ1-1	few	TGCGCCAGCAGTGTACAGGGCGGAAACACTGAAGCTTTCTTT	CASSVQGGNTEAFF
-	TRBV5-1	TRBJ2-3	few	TGCGCCAGCAGCCGGGGGAGCGGAGTCCTCACAGATACGCAGTATTTT	CASSRGSGVLTDTQYF
-	TRBV7-8	TRBJ2-5	few	TGTGCCAGCAGCTTAGGGGGTGAAGGGAGGGAGACCCAGTACTTC	CASSLGGEGRETQYF
-	TRBV5-6	TRBJ2-5	-	TGTGCCAGTAGTATTGGAGGCGGCCAAGAGACCCAGTACTTC	CASSIGGGQETQYF
TRBD1	TRBV20-1	TRBJ1-4	-	TGCAGTGTGGGACAGGGGTTTTCCACTAATGAAAAACTGTTTTTT	CSVGQGFSTNEKLFF
TRBD1	TRBV30	TRBJ2-7	-	TGTGCCTGGAAAGGGGGCCCCTACGAGCGGTACTTC	CAWKGGPYERYF
-	TRBV6-6	TRBJ1-2	few	TGTGCCAGCAGTCCCCATGCACAGGGTCGGGGTGGCTACACCTTC	CASSPHAQGRGGYTF
-	TRBV4-3	TRBJ2-3	few	TGCGCCAGCAGCCAAGATGTCGGAGATACGCAGTATTTT	CASSQDVGDTQYF